This paragraph covers one T cell receptor (beta chain) sequence. The source of the sample is a study of cytomegalovirus exposure and HLA in healthy donors. PCR involved 60 Vbeta and 13 Jbeta primers. Profiled with immunoSEQ multiplex PCR; TCRdb holds only in-frame clones, not every one. The sample lists about 120,000 clones; about four fifths were seen once. V dropped 1 base and J dropped 7; count of bases not matched to a gene: 5. The CDR3 has 14 amino acids. CDR1 and CDR2 from the germline V gene are GTSNPN and SVGIG (reference sequence). Input material: PBMCs. The sequence was obtained from a woman in her fifties or sixties in good health and CMV-seropositive. This chain joins TRBV30 and TRBJ2-3, with 10 bases identical to TRBD2. Here the CDR3 DNA reads TGTGCCTGGAGTGATAGCGGGGGGTCTCATACGCAGTATTTT. It codes for CAWSDSGGSHTQYF.